This T cell receptor (beta chain) was documented in a study of CD8 T cells in ankylosing spondylitis. Overall study results and limits: Disease-linked clones reportedly showed significant enrichment in matched ankylosing spondylitis synovial fluid. Previously reported in reactive arthritis synovial fluid and blood were some of the motif variants.

TCRdb analysed the 5' RACE reads with MiXCR anew, one entry per CDR3 protein. The sample has 250,000 to 400,000 distinct CDR3 sequences; roughly 11% are singletons. This clonotype was recorded a few times. What it recognizes is unknown. Germline CDR1 SGHTA, CDR2 FQGNSA. The CDR3 is 15 residues long. V trimming: 6 bases; J trimming: 8 bases; junction bases outside the gene matches: 13. Sequencing was done on a sample of blood, either unsorted or a sorted T cell fraction (not recorded which). The sequence derives from a female donor with ankylosing spondylitis or in good health (not recorded which). This sequence joins TRBV7-2 and TRBJ1-1; 9 bases map to TRBD1. Here the CDR3 reads CASRPWGPGQGEAFF. Written as DNA, the CDR3 is TGTGCCAGCAGACCATGGGGACCGGGACAGGGCGAAGCTTTCTTT.